Listed here are 32 T cell receptor beta chains from one sample, sequenced in a study of blood T cell repertoires in COVID-19. TCRdb's copy holds only in-frame clones and misses some; the assay was immunoSEQ multiplex PCR. The sample carries 150,000 to 200,000 clones, roughly 93% recorded once. Sequenced sample: peripheral blood. Receptors were obtained from a woman aged 60-75 years with COVID-19, enrolled during active disease.

The V and J genes are TRBV18 and TRBJ2-1, with 10 bases lining up with TRBD2. Trimming removed 5 bases from V and 9 bases from J; junction bases left unmatched: 13. Looked up from germline, CDR1 is KGHSH and CDR2 is LQKENI. This CDR3 comprises 16 residues. The DNA for the CDR3 is TGTGCCAGCTCATCAAGGCTAGCGGGGGCTAGGGGTGAGCAGTTCTTC. Protein sequence: CASSSRLAGARGEQFF.

The chain links TRBV7-2 to TRBJ2-5; 13 bases line up with TRBD2. V gave up 5 bases and J gave up 1 base; unmatched junction bases: 10. CDR3 size: 18 residues. From germline, CDR1 is SGHTA and CDR2 FQGNSA. The CDR3 DNA is TGTGCCAGCAGCCGGACTAGCGGGGGTGGGGCGGTCCAAGAGACCCAGTACTTC. Its protein is CASSRTSGGGAVQETQYF.

V gene TRBV19 combines with J gene TRBJ1-2, with 9 bases matching TRBD1. V was pared by 8 bases and J by 2 bases, with 6 bases of the junction left unmatched. CDR1 and CDR2 (germline): LNHDA, SQIVND (reference sequence). The CDR3 is 14 residues long. CDR3 DNA sequence: TGTGCCAGTCGCGAGACAGGGGGAAACTATGGCTACACCTTC. Its translation is CASRETGGNYGYTF.

The chain uses TRBV9 and TRBJ2-2; 8 bases map to TRBD2. The CDR3 is 16 residues long. Unmatched junction bases numbered 6, after V lost 0 bases and J lost 5 bases. Germline CDR1 is SGDLS and CDR2 is YYNGEE. The CDR3 reads CASSVAGGGLTGELFF. The CDR3 DNA reads as TGTGCCAGCAGCGTAGCGGGCGGGGGGTTGACCGGGGAGCTGTTTTTT.

The chain links TRBV11-2 to TRBJ1-1; D is uncertain. The V end was cut by 2 bases, the J end by 0 bases, with 10 bases between. The CDR3 loop spans 15 amino acids. Germline CDR1 reads SGHAT; CDR2 reads FQNNGV. This CDR3 reads CASSLSLVMNTEAFF. The CDR3 DNA reads TGTGCCAGCAGCTTATCGCTAGTAATGAACACTGAAGCTTTCTTT.

V usage is TRBV20-1 and J usage is TRBJ2-4; 7 nucleotides match TRBD1. Germline V CDR1 and CDR2: DFQATT, SNEGSKA (reference sequence). The CDR3 is 14 amino acids. V shed 3 bases, J shed 1 base, and the junction held 3 bases outside the gene matches. The CDR3 nucleotides are TGCAGTGCTAGTACAGGGGTGGCCAAAAACATTCAGTACTTC. This translates into CSASTGVAKNIQYF.

V and J are TRBV3-1 (or the pseudogene TRBV3-2) and TRBJ1-4; tentatively, D is TRBD1 (5 bases). Germline assignment: CDR1 LGHDT and CDR2 YNNKEL (reference sequence). Trimming stripped 3 bases from V and 2 bases from J, with 19 bases between. This CDR3 is 18 amino acids long. The CDR3 DNA reads TGTGCCAGCAGCCAGGGGGAGCGGGGAATCTCTACTAATGAAAAACTGTTTTTT. It codes for CASSQGERGISTNEKLFF.

V and J are TRBV9 and TRBJ1-2; D uncertain. The CDR3 is 15 amino acids. V lost 0 bases and J lost 4, with 13 bases in between. Germline V gene data show CDR1 as SGDLS and CDR2 as YYNGEE. The CDR3 here is CASSVVSGPGYGYTF. In DNA form, the CDR3 reads TGTGCCAGCAGCGTAGTAAGCGGGCCGGGCTATGGCTACACCTTC.

The chain joins TRBV9 to TRBJ1-5; D not resolved. Trimming took off 2 bases at V and 5 bases at J, with 8 bases between the two ends. CDR3 length: 13 amino acids. Germline values: CDR1 SGDLS, CDR2 YYNGEE. CDR3 protein: CASSVVGDQPQHF. CDR3 bases: TGTGCCAGCAGCGTGGTGGGAGATCAGCCCCAGCATTTT.

The gene calls are TRBV19 and TRBJ1-2; D possibly corresponds to TRBD1 (6 bases). Germline V lookup: CDR1 LNHDA, CDR2 SQIVND (reference sequence). CDR3 length: 15 amino acids. The V end was cut by 1 base, the J end by 8 bases, with 17 bases between. In nucleotides, the CDR3 is TGTGCCAGTAGTATAGGAGCGGCAGGGGCCGAGGGCTACACCTTC. It encodes CASSIGAAGAEGYTF.

V usage is TRBV6-1 and J usage is TRBJ2-1; the match to TRBD2 covers 9 bases. This CDR3 is 16 amino acids long. With V trimmed by 4 bases and J by 5 bases, 9 bases remained unmatched. Germline V lookup: CDR1 MNHNS, CDR2 SASEGT. The CDR3, as DNA: TGTGCCAGCAGTGCTTCCCGCGGGGGGGACCACAATGAGCAGTTCTTC. This encodes CASSASRGGDHNEQFF.

The V call is TRBV4-3, the J call TRBJ1-5, with D unclear. Between the trimmed V and J ends, which lost 0 bases and 2 bases, there was a span of 8 bases. This CDR3 comprises 15 residues. Germline lookup yields CDR1 LGHNA and CDR2 YSLEER. CDR3 DNA sequence: TGCGCCAGCAGCCAAGACGAACGGGGCAATCAGCCCCAGCATTTT. Its protein is CASSQDERGNQPQHF.

V and J are TRBV5-5 and TRBJ1-4; no clear D gene. CDR1 SGHKS and CDR2 YYEKEE come from the germline V gene (reference sequence). There are 18 residues in the CDR3. V was pared by 4 bases and J by 8 bases, with 27 bases between. As DNA, the CDR3 is TGTGCCAGCAGCGCGAGTCCCGGGAAAGACCTCCTGGGGGAAAAACTGTTTTTT. Encoded protein: CASSASPGKDLLGEKLFF.

This chain connects TRBV10-3 to TRBJ2-2; 14 bases map to TRBD2. J gave up 5 bases and V 2 bases, and 4 bases lay outside the gene matches. There are 17 residues in the CDR3. Germline CDR1 reads ENHRY; CDR2 reads SYGVKD. CDR3 region: CAISETRTSGGTGELFF. Here the CDR3 DNA reads TGTGCCATCAGTGAGACCCGGACTAGCGGGGGGACCGGGGAGCTGTTTTTT.

The CDR3 protein is CASSGPEGHPLNTEAFF. The CDR3 DNA reads TGTGCCAGCAGTGGCCCGGAGGGTCATCCCCTGAACACTGAAGCTTTCTTT. The chain joins TRBV6-1 to TRBJ1-1; D uncertain. This CDR3 comprises 17 residues. Germline V gives CDR1 MNHNS, CDR2 SASEGT. Deletions cut 4 bases from V and 0 bases from J, with 18 bases between.

This chain uses TRBV10-3 with TRBJ2-3; maybe TRBD1 (6 bases). Trimming removed 3 bases from V and 8 bases from J, with 9 bases in between. Germline V gene lookup returns CDR1 ENHRY and CDR2 SYGVKD. The CDR3 totals 12 residues. The CDR3 nucleotides read TGTGCCATCAGTGACGACAGGAGTACGCAGTATTTT. Protein sequence: CAISDDRSTQYF.

This rearrangement joins TRBV5-1 to TRBJ1-1; a weak D match, TRBD1 (6 bases). CDR1 SGHRS and CDR2 YFSETQ come from the germline V gene. The CDR3 sequence is 13 residues long. V lost 2 bases and J 6 bases, leaving 11 bases between the germline ends. CDR3 protein: CASSFTGSAEAFF. The CDR3 coding sequence is TGCGCCAGCAGCTTCACAGGGTCGGCTGAAGCTTTCTTT.

The chain is built from TRBV6-5 and TRBJ1-6, with 9 nucleotides matching TRBD1. V gave up 7 bases and J gave up 7 bases; unmatched junction bases: 8. The length of the CDR3 is 15 residues. Germline assignment: CDR1 MNHEY and CDR2 SVGAGI. Written as DNA, the CDR3 is TGTGCCAGCACTAGGACCGGACAGGGGAATTCACCCCTCCACTTT. Translation: CASTRTGQGNSPLHF.

This sequence joins TRBV4-3 and TRBJ2-7, with a tentative D call TRBD1 (7 bases). This CDR3 has 16 amino acids. From germline, CDR1 is LGHNA and CDR2 YSLEER. V lost 1 base and J 4 bases, leaving 17 bases between the germline ends. DNA of the CDR3: TGCGCCAGCAGCCAAGTGGCGGGGTCAGGGGGGTACGAGCAGTACTTC. Protein sequence: CASSQVAGSGGYEQYF.

The chain employs TRBV7-2 and TRBJ1-5; 10 nucleotides align to TRBD1. After removal of 7 bases from V and 0 bases from J, the junction contained 9 bases not matched to a gene. The CDR3 loop spans 17 amino acids. In germline, CDR1 is SGHTA, CDR2 FQGNSA. CDR3 nucleotide sequence: TGTGCCAGCAACTCCGGGACAGGGGCCTATAGCAATCAGCCCCAGCATTTT. It codes for CASNSGTGAYSNQPQHF.

This clone was picked up a small number of times. This rearrangement joins TRBV2 to TRBJ2-1; 9 nucleotides match TRBD1. Germline assignment: CDR1 SNHLY and CDR2 FYNNEI. This CDR3 has 19 residues. The trim removed 6 bases at V and 7 bases at J, leaving 22 bases unmatched. The CDR3: CASSQIRGTGKEVWNEQFF. Written as DNA, the CDR3 is TGTGCCAGCAGCCAAATAAGGGGGACAGGGAAAGAGGTATGGAATGAGCAGTTCTTC.

This chain uses TRBV20-1 with TRBJ1-2, with D unresolved. Germline V gene sequence: CDR1 DFQATT, CDR2 SNEGSKA (reference sequence). This CDR3 region has 12 residues. Trimming took off 3 bases at V and 4 bases at J, with 9 bases between the two ends. The CDR3 protein is CSASPQSYGYTF. The DNA for the CDR3 is TGCAGTGCTAGTCCCCAGTCCTATGGCTACACCTTC.

The rearrangement uses TRBV3-1 (or the pseudogene TRBV3-2) and TRBJ2-7, with TRBD2 matching 7 bases. Per germline, CDR1 LGHDT and CDR2 YNNKEL (reference sequence). V lost 2 bases to trimming and J lost 5 bases; unmatched junction nucleotides: 3. The CDR3 loop spans 13 amino acids. The chain's CDR3 is CASSQPGGNEQYF. CDR3 bases: TGTGCCAGCAGCCAACCGGGAGGCAACGAGCAGTACTTC.

The chain combines TRBV9 with TRBJ2-1; a weak D match, TRBD2 (6 bases). Germline CDR1 and CDR2: SGDLS and YYNGEE. The CDR3 covers 14 residues. Between the trimmed V and J ends, which lost 5 bases and 3 bases, there was a span of 12 bases. CDR3 loop: CASRPPGDYNEQFF. The CDR3 DNA sequence: TGTGCCAGCAGGCCTCCGGGGGACTACAATGAGCAGTTCTTC.

This clone occurred once. The chain uses TRBV27 and TRBJ1-6, with 9 bases matching TRBD1. The ends lost 5 bases at V and 10 bases at J; junction bases unmatched: 12. Per germline, CDR1 MNHEY and CDR2 SMNVEV (reference sequence). The CDR3 contains 16 residues. In DNA, the CDR3 is TGTGCCAGCAGTCTAATTCCGGGACAGGGAACATCACCCCTCCACTTT. This translates into CASSLIPGQGTSPLHF.

This sequence joins TRBV19 and TRBJ2-1; TRBD2 is a possible D gene (5 bases). V lost 6 bases to trimming and J lost 8 bases, with 17 bases between them. This CDR3 region has 14 residues. Germline assignment: CDR1 LNHDA and CDR2 SQIVND (reference sequence). CDR3 sequence: CASSSRLVRDEQFF. In DNA, the CDR3 is TGTGCCAGTAGCAGTCGATTGGTGAGGGATGAGCAGTTCTTC.

A single count supports this clone. The CDR3 reads CASSVGGVGTEAFF. CDR3 in DNA: TGTGCCAGCAGCGTAGGCGGGGTGGGGACTGAAGCTTTCTTT. V is TRBV9 and J is TRBJ1-1; D gene ambiguous. V lost 0 bases and J 5 bases, leaving 11 bases between the germline ends. This CDR3 comprises 14 residues. Germline CDR1 SGDLS, CDR2 YYNGEE.

The chain employs TRBV5-1 and TRBJ2-7; 8 nucleotides agree with TRBD1. V trimming: 3 bases; J trimming: 5 bases; junction bases outside the gene matches: 4. The CDR3 totals 13 residues. CDR1 is SGHRS and CDR2 is YFSETQ in the germline V gene. The CDR3 DNA is TGCGCCAGCAGCTACAGGGGGGACAACGAGCAGTACTTC. Amino acid sequence: CASSYRGDNEQYF.

J is TRBJ1-1 and V is TRBV4-3; 7 positions agree with TRBD1. Germline assignment: CDR1 LGHNA and CDR2 YSLEER. This CDR3 has 14 residues. J was trimmed by 1 base and V by 7 bases; bases with no gene match: 6. This CDR3 is CASKRQGQNTEAFF. Here the CDR3 DNA reads TGCGCCAGCAAAAGACAGGGACAGAACACTGAAGCTTTCTTT.

The chain is built from TRBV10-3 and TRBJ1-6, with D maybe TRBD1 (6 bases). CDR1 and CDR2 from the germline V gene are ENHRY and SYGVKD. CDR3 length equals 11 residues. V was pared by 6 bases and J by 15 bases, with 12 bases between. This CDR3 is CAIREQGHLHF. The CDR3 bases are TGTGCCATCAGAGAACAGGGTCACCTCCACTTT.

V is TRBV6-2 or TRBV6-3 and J is TRBJ2-2; no firm D call. The CDR3 covers 12 residues. Germline V gives CDR1 MNHEY, CDR2 SVGEGT. Trimming pared 2 bases from V and 7 bases from J, leaving 5 bases between. CDR3 loop: CASSYPLGELFF. Here the CDR3 DNA reads TGTGCCAGCAGTTACCCACTCGGGGAGCTGTTTTTT.

In its sample, this clone was seen a few times. The chain couples TRBV5-6 to TRBJ1-1; D is undetermined. Trimming stripped 1 base from V and 10 bases from J, with 14 bases between. The V gene's germline CDR1 is SGHDT and CDR2 YYEEEE. This CDR3 has 13 amino acids. For the CDR3, the DNA is TGTGCCAGCAGCTTGCTTGGCGGACTGGGAGCTTTCTTT. It specifies CASSLLGGLGAFF.